Below, 9 T cell receptor beta chains from the same sample are listed, as sequenced in a study of blood T cells in healthy people across ages. Together with a sample-barcoded 5' primer, a J-beta primer mix was included in a second PCR lasting about 6 to 11 cycles. A single record per CDR3 protein comes from TCRdb applying MiXCR to the 5' RACE reads. Among 1.5 million to 2 million distinct CDR3 sequences listed, about 30% were seen once. Sequenced: blood. These receptors were taken from a woman aged 25-40 years in good health.

This clonotype was recorded a few times. The chain combines TRBV5-1 with TRBJ1-4, with D hard to call. Germline lookup yields CDR1 SGHRS and CDR2 YFSETQ. Trimming cost V 1 base and J 0 bases, with 19 bases left between them. The CDR3 covers 19 residues. CDR3 sequence reads: CASSLTSISYTATNEKLFF. The CDR3 region has the DNA TGCGCCAGCAGCTTGACCAGCATCTCATATACGGCAACTAATGAAAAACTGTTTTTT.

This chain joins TRBV28 and TRBJ1-5, with D possibly TRBD1 on 6 matching bases. Trimming stripped 3 bases from V and 7 bases from J, with 16 bases between. CDR3 length: 15 amino acids. Germline assignment: CDR1 MDHEN and CDR2 SYDVKM. CDR3 sequence reads: CASSFLQGGGQPQHF. The CDR3 nucleotides are TGTGCCAGCAGTTTCCTACAGGGAGGGGGGCAGCCCCAGCATTTT.

This clonotype appeared a few times. The chain combines TRBV11-2 with TRBJ2-7; the D gene is possibly TRBD2 (6 bases). This CDR3 has 15 residues. The germline V gene encodes CDR1 SGHAT and CDR2 FQNNGV. The germline V and J ends were trimmed by 5 bases and 3 bases, with 17 bases remaining between them. Written as DNA, the CDR3 is TGTGCCAGCAGCCCGGGGACTGTCGGTCTCTACGAGCAGTACTTC. Residues: CASSPGTVGLYEQYF.

This clonotype was observed a few times. V usage is TRBV20-1 and J usage is TRBJ1-4; D remains ambiguous. CDR1 and CDR2 from the germline V gene are DFQATT and SNEGSKA (reference sequence). Trimming cost V 0 bases and J 3 bases, with 8 bases left between them. The CDR3 spans 14 residues. This CDR3 is CSARDDPANEKLFF. The CDR3 nucleotides read TGCAGTGCTAGAGATGACCCGGCTAATGAAAAACTGTTTTTT.

This clonotype was counted a few times. The chain links TRBV7-9 to TRBJ2-1; 12 bases are shared with TRBD2. Germline values: CDR1 SEHNR, CDR2 FQNEAQ (reference sequence). Trimming took 5 bases from V and 10 from J; bases not matched to a gene: 12. The CDR3 extends over 16 amino acids. The CDR3 DNA sequence: TGTGCCAGCAGCCTTGGACTAGCGGGGTCCGTGGGGGAGCAGTTCTTC. The encoded protein is CASSLGLAGSVGEQFF.

On this clonotype itself: Sequence at one end of the junction differs from germline and may be a read error. The chain uses TRBV20-1 and TRBJ2-3; D uncertain. CDR1 DFQATT and CDR2 SNEGSKA come from the germline V gene (reference sequence). The CDR3 sequence is 13 residues long. As DNA, the CDR3 is TGCGGTGCTAGAGCGCCGGGCACAGATACGCAGTATTTT. Translating it yields CGARAPGTDTQYF.

This sequence joins TRBV20-1 and TRBJ2-5, with 8 bases fitting TRBD1. The V segment lost 5 bases and the J segment 11 bases; nucleotides outside the gene matches: 13. The CDR3 consists of 13 residues. Germline lookup yields CDR1 DFQATT and CDR2 SNEGSKA (reference sequence). The CDR3 reads CSASRTGSREQYF. The CDR3 DNA reads TGCAGTGCTTCTCGGACAGGGAGTCGAGAGCAGTACTTC.

The rearrangement uses TRBV27 and TRBJ2-2; 8 bases fit TRBD1. J lost 7 bases, V lost 3 bases, and 7 bases had no gene match. Germline CDR1 and CDR2: MNHEY and SMNVEV (reference sequence). CDR3 length: 15 amino acids. The CDR3 region is CASSLSDRAVGELFF. In DNA, the CDR3 is TGTGCCAGCAGTTTGTCGGACAGGGCGGTCGGGGAGCTGTTTTTT.

A remark on this clonotype: One end of the junction is discordant with germline, which a read error may explain. J is TRBJ1-4 and V is TRBV6-6; possible D gene TRBD1, 6 bases. Per germline, CDR1 MNHNY and CDR2 SVGAGI (reference sequence). The CDR3 runs 14 residues. CDR3 DNA sequence: TGTGCCAGCAGTAACGGACAGCGTAATGAAAAACGGTTTTTT. Translating it yields CASSNGQRNEKRFF.